The entry below gives a single T cell receptor (beta chain) sequence along with its context. Sequencing used immunoSEQ multiplex PCR; TCRdb keeps in-frame clones, though not all of them. The repertoire consists of 65,000 to 95,000 clones, with roughly 91% occurring once and the leading ten covering 35% to 50%. The data are from a study of radiotherapy plus CTLA-4 blockade in lung cancer. The sequence derives from a human donor with non-small cell lung cancer that progressed on radiotherapy plus ipilimumab. This sample comprised peripheral blood, obtained from a patient treated with radiotherapy plus ipilimumab.

The CDR3 DNA sequence: TGTGCCAGCAGTTTAGGTCAGTACGAGCAGTACTTC. This translates into CASSLGQYEQYF. The chain links TRBV28 to TRBJ2-7; D gene unclear. The CDR3 is 12 residues long. Trimming left V 2 bases short and J 4 bases short, with 6 bases between. Germline CDR1 and CDR2: MDHEN and SYDVKM.